These 10 T cell receptor beta chains came from one sample sequenced in a study of cytomegalovirus exposure and HLA in healthy donors. The PCR employed 60 Vbeta primers together with 13 Jbeta primers. The assay was immunoSEQ multiplex PCR, and TCRdb's table has in-frame clones only and misses some. The sample lists fewer than 250,000 clones, more than 60% occurring once. Sequenced material: PBMCs. The receptors shown here come from a girl aged 2-9 years in good health and CMV-seronegative.

The chain carries TRBV29-1 and TRBJ1-2; D may be TRBD1 (6 bases). The germline CDR1 and CDR2 sequences are SQVTM and ANQGSEA. This CDR3 has 14 amino acids. V lost 4 bases, J lost 1 base, and 13 bases lay in between. The CDR3 nucleotides read TGCAGCGTTGGCCACCGGACAGTTAACTATGGCTACACCTTC. It is translated as CSVGHRTVNYGYTF.

The sample holds one count of this clone. The chain combines TRBV11-2 with TRBJ1-2; D possibly corresponds to TRBD1 (5 bases). V was clipped by 3 bases and J by 2 bases, with 10 bases between them. CDR3 length: 14 amino acids. Germline lookup yields CDR1 SGHAT and CDR2 FQNNGV. As DNA, the CDR3 is TGTGCCAGCAGCTTTGGCAGGGCCAACTATGGCTACACCTTC. Protein: CASSFGRANYGYTF.

This clone was recorded only once. J is TRBJ1-4 and V is TRBV5-1; TRBD1 is a possible D gene (5 bases). The ends were cut back, 1 base at V and 7 bases at J, with 11 bases in the middle. Germline assignment: CDR1 SGHRS and CDR2 YFSETQ. The CDR3 runs to 14 residues. CDR3 nucleotide sequence: TGCGCCAGCAGCTTGAATAGGGGTAGTGAAAAACTGTTTTTT. Amino acids: CASSLNRGSEKLFF.

The rearrangement uses TRBV7-9 and TRBJ2-2, with D uncertain. There are 13 residues in the CDR3. V dropped 2 bases and J dropped 9 bases, with 10 bases sitting between them. The germline gives CDR1 SEHNR, CDR2 FQNEAQ (reference sequence). The CDR3 coding sequence is TGTGCCAGCAGCTTAATTAGCCGCCGGGAGCTGTTTTTT. Its protein product is CASSLISRRELFF.

The rearrangement joins TRBV4-1 to TRBJ2-7; weak D call: TRBD1 (6 bases). In germline, CDR1 is MGHRA, CDR2 YSYEKL. The V and J ends lost 1 base and 2 bases respectively, with 15 bases between them. This CDR3 is 16 amino acids long. CDR3 region: CASSQGPQGLAYEQYF. CDR3 sequence (DNA): TGCGCCAGCAGCCAAGGTCCCCAGGGGCTAGCCTACGAGCAGTACTTC.

This clone was seen a handful of times. The germline gene is not matched at one end of the junction; a read error may be the cause. The chain carries TRBV6-5 and TRBJ2-7; 7 nucleotides match TRBD1. The CDR3 is made up of 15 amino acids. The germline gives CDR1 MNHEY, CDR2 SVGAGI. The CDR3 bases are TGTGCCAGCAGTTACCGGGACAGTTCCTTTTCCGAGCAGCACTTC. Protein: CASSYRDSSFSEQHF.

About this clone itself: The sample contains more than one DNA sequence encoding this CDR3. This chain connects TRBV2 to TRBJ2-7; the D gene is possibly TRBD2 (6 bases). V lost 4 bases and J 4 bases, leaving 8 bases between the germline ends. The CDR3 length is 12 residues. Looked up from germline, CDR1 is SNHLY and CDR2 is FYNNEI. The CDR3 loop is CASSVGGYEQYF. In nucleotides, the CDR3 is TGTGCCAGCAGTGTCGGGGGTTACGAGCAGTACTTC.

The rearrangement joins TRBV5-4 to TRBJ2-7; D perhaps matches TRBD2 (6 bases). Germline assignment: CDR1 SGHNT and CDR2 YYREEE (reference sequence). Trimming pared 4 bases from V and 7 bases from J, leaving 15 bases between. The CDR3 extends over 13 amino acids. This CDR3 reads CASSADWGLEQYF. CDR3 sequence (DNA): TGTGCCAGCAGCGCCGACTGGGGACTTGAGCAGTACTTC.

The chain recombines TRBV19 with TRBJ2-2; D is undetermined. CDR3 length equals 14 residues. Trimming removed 3 bases from V and 3 bases from J, with 8 bases in between. CDR1 is LNHDA and CDR2 is SQIVND in the germline V gene (reference sequence). This CDR3 reads CASSMMRYTGELFF. Here the CDR3 DNA reads TGTGCCAGTAGTATGATGAGGTACACCGGGGAGCTGTTTTTT.

V is TRBV5-8 and J is TRBJ2-1, with no clear D. Germline V lookup: CDR1 SGHTS, CDR2 YDEGEE. This CDR3 has 14 amino acids. The CDR3 bases are TGTGCGGTCTGGAGCCAGAGCTCCTACAATGAGCAGTTCTTC. It specifies CAVWSQSSYNEQFF.